The 18 T cell receptor beta chains in this list originate from one sample, sequenced in a study of identical twins. TCRdb reprocessed the 5' RACE reads with MiXCR, giving one entry per CDR3 protein. This sample has roughly 350,000 distinct CDR3 sequences, with approximately 10% found just once. Sequencing was performed on naive T cells sorted from blood. These receptors originate from a woman in her forties or fifties in good health.

The chain employs TRBV12-5 and TRBJ2-3, with TRBD1 as a possible D gene (5 bases). Looked up from germline, CDR1 is LGHNT and CDR2 is FRNRAP. The CDR3 runs to 16 residues. V was trimmed by 6 bases and J by 1 base, leaving 17 bases between them. The CDR3 region is CASGALTGTGTDTQYF. CDR3 sequence (DNA): TGTGCTAGTGGGGCCCTAACAGGCACAGGCACAGATACGCAGTATTTT. The full variable domain, completed using reference TRBV12-5 and TRBJ2-3, is DARVTQTPRHKVTEMGQEVTMRCQPILGHNTVFWYRQTMMQGLELLAYFRNRAPLDDSGMPKDRFSAEMPDATLATLKIQPSEPRDSAVYFCASGALTGTGTDTQYFGPGTRLTVL.

This clonotype was seen only a few times. The chain carries TRBV4-1 and TRBJ2-7, with D perhaps given as TRBD1 or TRBD2 (5 bases each). CDR1 and CDR2 (germline): MGHRA, YSYEKL. This CDR3 spans 13 amino acids. V shed 4 bases and J shed 11 bases, with 18 bases lying between them. CDR3 amino acids: CASSLGVLQDKYV. The DNA of the CDR3 is TGCGCCAGCAGCCTGGGGGTCTTGCAGGATAAGTACGTC.

This clonotype was detected a few times. CDR3 region: CASSSIPARPTYGYTF. In DNA, the CDR3 is TGCGCCAGCAGCTCCATACCAGCACGCCCAACCTATGGCTACACCTTC. The chain joins TRBV5-1 to TRBJ1-2; D not resolved. Deletions cut 3 bases from V and 4 bases from J, with 19 bases between. Germline V lookup: CDR1 SGHRS, CDR2 YFSETQ. This CDR3 is 16 amino acids long.

The chain is built from TRBV14 and TRBJ1-2; D gene unclear. Trimming removed 1 base from V and 4 bases from J, with 13 bases in between. The germline gives CDR1 SGHDN, CDR2 FVKESK. The CDR3 contains 15 residues. CDR3 loop: CASSQGMNSFYGYTF. CDR3 DNA sequence: TGTGCCAGCAGCCAAGGGATGAACAGTTTCTATGGCTACACCTTC.

The V call is TRBV15, the J call TRBJ2-7; either TRBD1 or TRBD2 may supply D (5 bases each). The CDR3 spans 14 residues. In germline, CDR1 is LNHNV, CDR2 YYDKDF (reference sequence). V was cut by 3 bases and J by 5 bases, with 14 bases left in between. DNA of the CDR3: TGTGCCACCAGCAGTTACCGGGACCCCCACGAGCAGTACGTC. Amino acids: CATSSYRDPHEQYV.

This clonotype was seen more than once but under ten times. The gene calls are TRBV2 and TRBJ2-5; 15 bases are a match to TRBD2. The CDR3 has 19 amino acids. Trimming cost V 4 bases and J 0 bases; bases outside gene matches: 9. The V gene's germline CDR1 is SNHLY and CDR2 FYNNEI. CDR3 region: CASSARTSGRVSHQETQYF. CDR3 DNA: TGTGCCAGCAGTGCGAGGACTAGCGGGAGGGTATCCCACCAAGAGACCCAGTACTTC.

This clonotype has just a few counts. The chain joins TRBV21-1 to TRBJ2-1; TRBD2 is taken as the D call from the table, unchecked against the DNA. TRBV21-1 is classified as a pseudogene. CDR3 size: 16 residues. CDR3 sequence reads: CASSPLPGVGRYEQFF. Written as DNA, the CDR3 is TGTGCCAGCAGCCCCCTACCGGGGGTAGGGAGGTATGAGCAGTTCTTC.

This clonotype has a handful of counts. This chain uses TRBV24-1 with TRBJ2-3; D unclear. Trimming took 4 bases from V and 2 from J, leaving 15 bases between them. Germline CDR1 KGHDR, CDR2 SFDVKD. The CDR3 has 16 amino acids. CDR3 sequence: CATSDATTAFTDTQYF. The CDR3 DNA is TGTGCCACCAGTGACGCTACAACTGCCTTCACAGATACGCAGTATTTT.

The table lists this clonotype with a few counts. This chain uses TRBV12-3 or TRBV12-4 with TRBJ2-1; D uncertain. The V gene lost 6 bases and the J gene lost 9 bases, with 12 bases spanning the gap. The CDR3 is 12 amino acids. CDR3 DNA: TGTGCCAGCAGGCCCCTAGATGGTGAGCAGTTCTTC. This translates into CASRPLDGEQFF.

This clonotype turned up a few times. The chain has TRBV25-1 and TRBJ2-7; 12 bases are a match to TRBD2. The CDR3 has 12 residues. Germline CDR1 is MGHDK and CDR2 is SYGVNS. With V trimmed by 10 bases and J by 6 bases, 4 bases remained unmatched. CDR3 nucleotides: TGTGCCACTAGCGGGAGGGCCGGCGAGCAGTACTTC. Translated, it gives CATSGRAGEQYF.

The CDR3 protein is CASSQDWGQIYGYTF. The CDR3 nucleotides read TGTGCCAGCAGCCAAGATTGGGGACAGATCTATGGCTACACCTTC. V usage is TRBV3-1 and J usage is TRBJ1-2; 7 bases match TRBD1. CDR1 is LGHDT, CDR2 YNNKEL, per germline (reference sequence). The V and J ends lost 0 bases and 4 bases, in that order; junction bases with no gene match: 5. The CDR3 contains 15 residues.

This clonotype was observed many times. CDR3 nucleotides: TGCGCCAGCAGCTCCGCTAGGGGAGATACGCAGTATTTT. This sequence encodes CASSSARGDTQYF. This rearrangement joins TRBV5-1 to TRBJ2-3; possible D gene TRBD1, 5 bases. This CDR3 is 13 amino acids long. The germline V gene encodes CDR1 SGHRS and CDR2 YFSETQ. V lost 3 bases to trimming and J lost 5 bases, with 10 bases between them.

This clonotype has just a few counts. This chain connects TRBV10-3 to TRBJ2-2, with TRBD1 matching over 10 bases. This CDR3 is 13 amino acids long. Germline V gene lookup returns CDR1 ENHRY and CDR2 SYGVKD. The J segment lost 5 bases and the V segment lost 8 bases, leaving 2 bases of the junction unmatched. CDR3 region: CAIDRGQTGELFF. The CDR3 DNA reads as TGTGCCATCGACAGGGGGCAAACCGGGGAGCTGTTTTTT.

The genes are TRBV5-1 and TRBJ2-3; tentatively, D is TRBD2 (6 bases). From germline, CDR1 is SGHRS and CDR2 YFSETQ. This CDR3 has 16 amino acids. V shed 2 bases and J shed 0 bases, with 13 bases lying between them. The CDR3 bases are TGCGCCAGCAGCTTCTCATTGGGGACTAGCACAGATACGCAGTATTTT. Its translation: CASSFSLGTSTDTQYF.

Ten or more counts support this clonotype. J is TRBJ2-7 and V is TRBV28; 7 bases are a match to TRBD1. V lost 3 bases to trimming and J lost 5 bases; unmatched junction nucleotides: 1. From germline, CDR1 is MDHEN and CDR2 SYDVKM. The CDR3 covers 12 residues. The CDR3 DNA sequence: TGTGCCAGCAGTTTGACAGGGAACGAGCAGTACGTC. Encoded protein: CASSLTGNEQYV.

This clonotype was seen once. This may be a read error, as it is one base from a much larger clone. The rearrangement uses TRBV20-1 and TRBJ2-7; D possibly corresponds to TRBD1 (6 bases). Trimming left V 1 base short and J 6 bases short, with 22 bases between. Germline assignment: CDR1 DFQATT and CDR2 SNEGSKA (reference sequence). This CDR3 region has 16 residues. The CDR3 sequence: CSARGAPIGGDTEQYF. The CDR3 nucleotides read TGCAGTGCTAGAGGGGCCCCGATAGGGGGAGATACCGAGCAGTACTTC.

This clonotype was recorded at least ten times. The rearrangement links TRBV7-8 to TRBJ2-2; D is unclear. Germline CDR1 and CDR2: SGHVS and FQNEAQ. The ends were cut back, 1 base at V and 5 bases at J, with 8 bases in the middle. The CDR3 is 14 residues long. The CDR3 here is CASSLDERTGELFF. The CDR3, as DNA: TGTGCCAGCAGCTTAGACGAAAGGACCGGGGAGCTGTTTTTT.

This clonotype was seen many times. The genes are TRBV20-1 and TRBJ2-5; maybe TRBD2 (6 bases). Trimming took 4 bases from V and 2 from J, leaving 14 bases between them. Germline CDR1 reads DFQATT; CDR2 reads SNEGSKA (reference sequence). The CDR3 has 14 amino acids. The CDR3, as DNA: TGCAGTGCTACTAGCGATGAGGATCAAGAGACCCAGTACTTC. Its protein product is CSATSDEDQETQYF.